These 5 T cell receptor beta chains share one sample of origin, sequenced in a study of blood T cell repertoires in COVID-19. Clones were read by immunoSEQ multiplex PCR, and TCRdb kept only the in-frame ones, dropping some. The sample records tens of thousands of clones, roughly nine tenths being singletons. Sequencing was done on a sample of peripheral blood. The receptors were gathered from a human donor in a cohort sampled during active COVID-19.

CDR3 sequence reads: CASSGLAGGSGANVLTF. CDR3 nucleotide sequence: TGCGCCAGCAGCGGACTAGCGGGAGGGTCTGGGGCCAACGTCCTGACTTTC. The V call is TRBV5-1, the J call TRBJ2-6; 15 nucleotides agree with TRBD2. The germline CDR1 and CDR2 sequences are SGHRS and YFSETQ. The J segment lost 1 base and the V segment lost 4 bases, leaving 0 bases of the junction unmatched. This CDR3 is 17 amino acids long. Full variable domain (missing parts from reference TRBV5-1 and TRBJ2-6): KAGVTQTPRYLIKTRGQQVTLSCSPISGHRSVSWYQQTPGQGLQFLFEYFSETQRNKGNFPGRFSGRQFSNSRSEMNVSTLELGDSALYLCASSGLAGGSGANVLTFGAGSRLTVL.

V is TRBV5-8 and J is TRBJ1-5; 9 bases are a match to TRBD1. Germline CDR1 SGHTS, CDR2 YDEGEE. The CDR3 spans 15 residues. J lost 5 bases, V lost 7 bases, and 10 bases had no gene match. The CDR3 region is CASAYTGGDYQPQHF. As DNA, the CDR3 is TGTGCCAGCGCCTATACAGGGGGCGATTATCAGCCCCAGCATTTT.

The V gene is TRBV30, the J gene TRBJ2-1; 8 bases fit TRBD2. The length of the CDR3 is 14 residues. Germline CDR1 and CDR2: GTSNPN and SVGIG (reference sequence). DNA for the CDR3: TGTGCGGTGCAGGGACTAGTGTCCTACAATGAGCAGTTCTTC. Translated: CAVQGLVSYNEQFF.

This chain joins TRBV15 and TRBJ1-4; D unclear. This CDR3 is built from 18 residues. V dropped 5 bases and J dropped 8 bases, with 27 bases sitting between them. Looked up from germline, CDR1 is LNHNV and CDR2 is YYDKDF (reference sequence). The CDR3, as DNA: TGTGCCACCAGCGCCCTCGGATCGGGGAAACCCGTTTGGGAAAAACTGTTTTTT. This gives the protein CATSALGSGKPVWEKLFF. The variable domain in full, with the rest retrieved from reference TRBV15 and TRBJ1-4, is DAMVIQNPRYQVTQFGKPVTLSCSQTLNHNVMYWYQQKSSQAPKLLFHYYDKDFNNEADTPDNFQSRRPNTSFCFLDIRSPGLGDTAMYLCATSALGSGKPVWEKLFFGSGTQLSVL.

The chain combines TRBV5-1 with TRBJ2-7; no clear D. CDR1 is SGHRS, CDR2 YFSETQ, per germline. Trimming took 0 bases from V and 3 from J, leaving 28 bases between them. This CDR3 contains 20 residues. CDR3 in DNA: TGCGCCAGCAGCTTGGCCCCGGTAGGCCCCACTCGACTCGAGTACTACGAGCAGTACGTC. Translation gives CASSLAPVGPTRLEYYEQYV.